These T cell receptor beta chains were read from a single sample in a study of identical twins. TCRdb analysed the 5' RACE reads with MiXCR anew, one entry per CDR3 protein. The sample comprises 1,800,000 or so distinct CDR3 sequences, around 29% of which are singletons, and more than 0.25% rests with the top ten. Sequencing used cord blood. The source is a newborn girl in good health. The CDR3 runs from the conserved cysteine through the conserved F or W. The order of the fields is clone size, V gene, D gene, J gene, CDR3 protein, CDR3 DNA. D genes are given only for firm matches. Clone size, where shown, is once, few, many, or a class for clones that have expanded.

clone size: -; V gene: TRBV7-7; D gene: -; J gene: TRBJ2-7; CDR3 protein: CANSPGPPAYEQYF; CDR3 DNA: TGTGCTAACAGCCCGGGACCTCCAGCCTACGAGCAGTACTTC
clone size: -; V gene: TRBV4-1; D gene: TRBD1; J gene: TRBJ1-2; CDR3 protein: CASSPQPGQGSYTF; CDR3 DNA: TGCGCCAGCAGCCCCCAACCGGGACAGGGGAGCTACACCTTC
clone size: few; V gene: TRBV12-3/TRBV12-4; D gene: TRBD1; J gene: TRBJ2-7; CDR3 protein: CASSLDPGQGSYEQYF; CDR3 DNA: TGTGCCAGCAGTTTGGACCCGGGACAGGGTTCCTACGAGCAGTACTTC
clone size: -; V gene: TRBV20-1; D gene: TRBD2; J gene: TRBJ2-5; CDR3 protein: CSARSTRAGGQYNEQYF; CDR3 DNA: TGCAGTGCTAGATCGACTCGGGCGGGGGGCCAATACAATGAGCAGTACTTC
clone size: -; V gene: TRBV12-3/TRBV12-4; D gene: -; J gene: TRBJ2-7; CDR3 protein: CASSFGEMGGYEQYF; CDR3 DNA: TGTGCCAGCAGTTTTGGGGAGATGGGTGGCTACGAGCAGTACTTC
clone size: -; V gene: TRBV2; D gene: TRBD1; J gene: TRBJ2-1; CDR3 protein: CASSELLIRTGGRDEQFF; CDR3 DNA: TGTGCCAGCAGTGAGTTGTTGATTCGGACAGGGGGCCGGGATGAGCAGTTCTTC
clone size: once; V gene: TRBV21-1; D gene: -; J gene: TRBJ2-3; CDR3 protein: CASSTGTSGRLDTDTQYF; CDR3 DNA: TGTGCCAGCAGCACCGGGACTAGCGGGAGATTAGACACAGATACGCAGTATTTT
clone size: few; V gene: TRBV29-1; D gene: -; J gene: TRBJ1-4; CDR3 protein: CSVKALEKLFF; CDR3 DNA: TGCAGCGTTAAGGCACTAGAAAAACTGTTTTTT
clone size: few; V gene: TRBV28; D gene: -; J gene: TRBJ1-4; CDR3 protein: CASSLKLWEKLFF; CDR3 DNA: TGTGCCAGCAGTTTAAAGTTATGGGAAAAACTGTTTTTT
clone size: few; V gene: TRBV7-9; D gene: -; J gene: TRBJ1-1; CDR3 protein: CASRGGGVNTEAFF; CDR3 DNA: TGTGCCAGCAGGGGTGGAGGTGTGAACACTGAAGCTTTCTTT
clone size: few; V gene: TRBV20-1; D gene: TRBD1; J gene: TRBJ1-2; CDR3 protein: CSARPTGGSYGYTF; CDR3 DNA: TGCAGTGCTAGGCCTACAGGGGGCAGCTATGGCTACACCTTC
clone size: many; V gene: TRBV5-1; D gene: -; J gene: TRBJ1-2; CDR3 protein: CASSFGNGYTF; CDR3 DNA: -
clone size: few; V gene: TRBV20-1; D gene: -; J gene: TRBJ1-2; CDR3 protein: CSARTQVYGYTF; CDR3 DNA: TGCAGTGCTAGGACCCAGGTCTATGGCTACACCTTC
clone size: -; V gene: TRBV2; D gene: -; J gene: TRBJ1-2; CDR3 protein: CASRVIGYTF; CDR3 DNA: TGTGCCAGCAGGGTTATTGGCTACACCTTC
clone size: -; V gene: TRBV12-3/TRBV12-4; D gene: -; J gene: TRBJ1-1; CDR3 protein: CASSTGLGANTEAFF; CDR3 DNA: TGTGCCAGCAGTACGGGACTGGGAGCGAACACTGAAGCTTTCTTT
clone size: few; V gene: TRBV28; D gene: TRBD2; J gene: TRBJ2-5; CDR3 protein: CASSLELAGGETQYF; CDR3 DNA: TGTGCCAGCAGTTTAGAACTAGCGGGAGGAGAGACCCAGTACTTC
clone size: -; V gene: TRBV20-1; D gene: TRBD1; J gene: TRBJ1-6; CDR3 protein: CSARSRTGASSYNSPLHF; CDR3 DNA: TGCAGTGCTAGAAGCAGGACAGGGGCCAGCTCCTATAATTCACCCCTCCACTTT
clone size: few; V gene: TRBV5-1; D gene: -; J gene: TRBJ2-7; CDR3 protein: CASSGGLTVNSYEQYF; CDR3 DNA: TGCGCCAGCAGCGGGGGTTTGACTGTTAACTCCTACGAGCAGTACTTC
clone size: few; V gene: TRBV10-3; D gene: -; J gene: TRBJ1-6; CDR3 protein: CAISAVGVSYSPLHF; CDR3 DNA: TGTGCCATCAGTGCTGTGGGAGTCTCCTATTCACCCCTCCACTTT
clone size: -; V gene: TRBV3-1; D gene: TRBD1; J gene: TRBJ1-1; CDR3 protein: CASSQALTGSTEAFF; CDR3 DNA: TGTGCCAGCAGCCAAGCTTTGACAGGGTCCACTGAAGCTTTCTTT
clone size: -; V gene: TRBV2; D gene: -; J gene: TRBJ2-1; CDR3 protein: CASRDSPSSYNEQFF; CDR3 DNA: TGTGCCAGCAGGGACAGCCCAAGCTCCTACAATGAGCAGTTCTTC
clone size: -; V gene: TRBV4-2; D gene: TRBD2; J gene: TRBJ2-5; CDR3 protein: CASSQHPGLAGEETQYF; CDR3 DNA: TGTGCCAGCAGCCAACACCCGGGACTAGCGGGAGAGGAGACCCAGTACTTC
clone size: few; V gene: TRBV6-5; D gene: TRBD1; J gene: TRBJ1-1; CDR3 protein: CASSYTGAGGGGTEAFF; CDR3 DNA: TGTGCCAGCAGTTACACAGGGGCCGGTGGTGGAGGCACTGAAGCTTTCTTT
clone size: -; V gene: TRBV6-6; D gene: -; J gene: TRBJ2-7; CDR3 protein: CASSYTGQDEQYF; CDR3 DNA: TGTGCCAGCAGTTACACAGGGCAGGACGAGCAGTACTTC
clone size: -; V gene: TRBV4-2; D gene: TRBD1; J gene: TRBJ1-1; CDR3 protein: CASSHRTGTNTEAFF; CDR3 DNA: TGTGCCAGCAGCCATAGGACAGGGACGAACACTGAAGCTTTCTTT
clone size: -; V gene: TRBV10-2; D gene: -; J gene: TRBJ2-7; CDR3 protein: CASKTDSYEQYF; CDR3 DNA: TGCGCCAGCAAGACAGACTCCTACGAGCAGTACTTC
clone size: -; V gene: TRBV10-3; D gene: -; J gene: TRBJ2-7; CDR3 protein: CAISESAFGYEQYF; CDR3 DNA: TGTGCCATCAGTGAGTCGGCCTTCGGGTACGAGCAGTACTTC
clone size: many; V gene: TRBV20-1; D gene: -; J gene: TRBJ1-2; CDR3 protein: CSASSRGYTF; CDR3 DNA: TGCAGTGCTAGCAGTCGTGGCTACACCTTC
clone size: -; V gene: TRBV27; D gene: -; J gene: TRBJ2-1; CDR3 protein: CASSLKTYNEQFF; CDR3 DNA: TGTGCCAGCAGTTTGAAGACATACAATGAGCAGTTCTTC
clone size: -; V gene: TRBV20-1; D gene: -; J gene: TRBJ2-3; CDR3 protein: CSARAGGITDTQYF; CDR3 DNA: TGCAGTGCTAGAGCAGGAGGGATTACAGATACGCAGTATTTT
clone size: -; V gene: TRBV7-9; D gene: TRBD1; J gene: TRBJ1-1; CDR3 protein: CASSSGTGPTEAFF; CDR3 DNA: TGTGCCAGCAGCTCAGGGACAGGGCCCACTGAAGCTTTCTTT
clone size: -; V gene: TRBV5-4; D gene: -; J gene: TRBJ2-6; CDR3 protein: CASSLGSNSGANVLTF; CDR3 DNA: TGTGCCAGCAGCTTGGGCTCGAACTCTGGGGCCAACGTCCTGACTTTC
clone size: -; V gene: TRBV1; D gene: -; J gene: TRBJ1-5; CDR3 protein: CTSSRGQGDYSNQPQHF; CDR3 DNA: TGCACCAGCAGCCGAGGACAGGGCGATTATAGCAATCAGCCCCAGCATTTT
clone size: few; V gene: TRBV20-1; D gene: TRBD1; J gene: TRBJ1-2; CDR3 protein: CSWDRDNYGYTF; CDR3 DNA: TGCAGTTGGGACAGAGATAACTATGGCTACACCTTC
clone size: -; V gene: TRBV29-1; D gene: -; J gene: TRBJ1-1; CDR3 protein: CSGYDGGTEAFF; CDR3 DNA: TGCAGCGGCTATGACGGGGGCACTGAAGCTTTCTTT
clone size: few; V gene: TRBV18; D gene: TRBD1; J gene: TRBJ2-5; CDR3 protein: CASSPGQLSSYNEQYF; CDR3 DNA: TGTGCCAGCTCACCGGGACAGCTCAGCTCCTACAATGAGCAGTACTTC
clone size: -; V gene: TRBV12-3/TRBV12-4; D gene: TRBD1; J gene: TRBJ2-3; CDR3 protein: CASSPTGVKDTQYF; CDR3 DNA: TGTGCCAGCAGTCCTACAGGGGTAAAAGATACGCAGTATTTT
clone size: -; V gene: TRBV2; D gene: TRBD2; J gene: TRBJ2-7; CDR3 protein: CASNPGLAGNEQYF; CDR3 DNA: TGTGCCAGCAATCCGGGACTAGCGGGTAACGAGCAGTACTTC
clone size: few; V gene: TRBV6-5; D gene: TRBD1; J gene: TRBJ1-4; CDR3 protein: CASSRGTGGGKLFF; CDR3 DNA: TGTGCCAGCAGCCGCGGGACAGGCGGCGGAAAACTGTTTTTT
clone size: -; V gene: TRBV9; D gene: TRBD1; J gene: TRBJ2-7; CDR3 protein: CASSVGIRPGGQYF; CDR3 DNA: TGTGCCAGCAGCGTAGGTATCCGACCAGGGGGGCAGTACTTC
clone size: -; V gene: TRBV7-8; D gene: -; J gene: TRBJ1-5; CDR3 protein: CASSQSRQTNQPQHF; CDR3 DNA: TGTGCCAGCAGTCAAAGTCGACAGACTAATCAGCCCCAGCATTTT
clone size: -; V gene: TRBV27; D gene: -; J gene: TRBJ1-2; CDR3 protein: CAGSRAPDRYRGYGYTF; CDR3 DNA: TGTGCCGGCAGTCGCGCCCCAGACAGGTATCGGGGCTATGGCTACACCTTC
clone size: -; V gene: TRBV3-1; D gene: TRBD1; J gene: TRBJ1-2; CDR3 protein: CASSPEDRGLYGYTF; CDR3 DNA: TGTGCCAGCAGCCCCGAGGACAGGGGGCTCTATGGCTACACCTTC
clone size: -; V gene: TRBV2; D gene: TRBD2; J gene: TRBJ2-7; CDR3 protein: CASSWLAGGVSYEQYF; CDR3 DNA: TGTGCCAGCAGTTGGCTAGCGGGAGGTGTCTCCTACGAGCAGTACTTC
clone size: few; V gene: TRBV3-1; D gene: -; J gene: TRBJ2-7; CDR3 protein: CASSTPNEQYF; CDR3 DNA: TGTGCCAGCAGCACTCCCAACGAGCAGTACTTC
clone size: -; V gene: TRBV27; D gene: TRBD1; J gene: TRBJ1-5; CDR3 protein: CASSLFWGQGVSNQPQHF; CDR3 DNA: TGTGCCAGCAGTTTATTTTGGGGACAGGGGGTGTCCAATCAGCCCCAGCATTTT
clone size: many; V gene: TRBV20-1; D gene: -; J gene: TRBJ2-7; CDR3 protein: CSARDSRSYEQYF; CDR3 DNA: TGCAGTGCCAGGGACTCCCGCTCCTACGAGCAGTACTTC
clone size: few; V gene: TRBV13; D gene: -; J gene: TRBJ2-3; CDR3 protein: CASSLKLGGDTQYF; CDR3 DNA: TGTGCCAGCAGCTTAAAGTTAGGGGGAGATACGCAGTATTTT
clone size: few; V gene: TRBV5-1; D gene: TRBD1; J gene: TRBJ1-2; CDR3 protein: CASSGQAYYGYTF; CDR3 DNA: TGCGCCAGCAGCGGACAGGCATACTATGGCTACACCTTC
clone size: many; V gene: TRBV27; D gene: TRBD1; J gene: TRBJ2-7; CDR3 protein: CASSSRQGYEQYF; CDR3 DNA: TGTGCCAGCAGCTCCCGACAGGGCTACGAGCAGTACTTC
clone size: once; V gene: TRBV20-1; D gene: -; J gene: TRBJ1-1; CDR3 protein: CSAPSLNTEAFF; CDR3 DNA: TGCAGTGCCCCCTCACTGAACACTGAAGCTTTCTTT
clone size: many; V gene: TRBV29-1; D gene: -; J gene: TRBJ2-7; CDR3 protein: CSAAATASSYEQYF; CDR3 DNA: TGCAGCGCCGCGGCGACTGCGAGCTCCTACGAGCAGTACTTC
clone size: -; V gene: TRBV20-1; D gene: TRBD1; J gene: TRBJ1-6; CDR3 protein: CSARDRESYNSPLHF; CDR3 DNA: TGCAGTGCTAGGGACAGGGAGTCCTATAATTCACCCCTCCACTTT
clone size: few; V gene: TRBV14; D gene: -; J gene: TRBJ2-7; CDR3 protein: CASSQTRAYEQYF; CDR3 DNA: TGTGCCAGCAGCCAAACCCGCGCCTACGAGCAGTACTTC
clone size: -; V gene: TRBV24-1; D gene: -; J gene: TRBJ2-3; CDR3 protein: CATSDQGQWATDTQYF; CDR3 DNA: TGTGCCACCAGTGACCAAGGACAGTGGGCCACAGATACGCAGTATTTT